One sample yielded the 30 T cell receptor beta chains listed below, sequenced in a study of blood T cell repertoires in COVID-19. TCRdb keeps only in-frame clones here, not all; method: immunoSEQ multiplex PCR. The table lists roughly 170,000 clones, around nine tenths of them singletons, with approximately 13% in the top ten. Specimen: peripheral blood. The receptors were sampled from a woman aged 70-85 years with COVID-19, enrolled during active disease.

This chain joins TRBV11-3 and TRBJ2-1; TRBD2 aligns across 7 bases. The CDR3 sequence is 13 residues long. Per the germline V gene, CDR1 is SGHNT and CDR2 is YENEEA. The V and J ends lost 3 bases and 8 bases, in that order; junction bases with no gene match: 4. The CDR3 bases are TGTGCCAGCAGCTTTTCTCGGGGGGATGAGCAGTTCTTC. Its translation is CASSFSRGDEQFF. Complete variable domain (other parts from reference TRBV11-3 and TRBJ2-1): EAGVVQSPRYKIIEKKQPVAFWCNPISGHNTLYWYLQNLGQGPELLIRYENEEAVDDSQLPKDRFSAERLKGVDSTLKIQPAELGDSAVYLCASSFSRGDEQFFGPGTRLTVL.

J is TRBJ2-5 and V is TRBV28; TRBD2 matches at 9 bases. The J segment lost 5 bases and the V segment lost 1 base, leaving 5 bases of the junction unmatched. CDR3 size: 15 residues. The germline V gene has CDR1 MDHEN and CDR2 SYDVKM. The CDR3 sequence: CASSLLAGGPETQYF. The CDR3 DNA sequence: TGTGCCAGCAGTTTATTGGCGGGAGGGCCGGAGACCCAGTACTTC.

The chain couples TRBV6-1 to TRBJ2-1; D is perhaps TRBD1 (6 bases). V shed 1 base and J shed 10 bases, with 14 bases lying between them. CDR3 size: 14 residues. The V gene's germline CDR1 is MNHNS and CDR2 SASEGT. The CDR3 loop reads CASSEVRIGTEQFF. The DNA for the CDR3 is TGTGCCAGCAGTGAAGTTCGGATTGGGACAGAGCAGTTCTTC.

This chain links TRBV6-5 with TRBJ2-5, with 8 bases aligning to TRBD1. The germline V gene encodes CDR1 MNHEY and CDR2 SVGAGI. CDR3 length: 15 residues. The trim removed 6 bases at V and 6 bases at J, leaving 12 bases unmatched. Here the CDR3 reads CASSAGDRTLKTQYF. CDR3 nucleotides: TGTGCCAGCAGCGCTGGGGACAGGACTTTGAAGACCCAGTACTTC.

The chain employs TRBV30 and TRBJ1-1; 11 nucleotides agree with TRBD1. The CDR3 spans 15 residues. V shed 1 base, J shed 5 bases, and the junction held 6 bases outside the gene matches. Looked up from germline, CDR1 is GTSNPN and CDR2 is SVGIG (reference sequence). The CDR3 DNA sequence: TGTGCCTGGAGTGGCGGACAGGGGGCGTATACTGAAGCTTTCTTT. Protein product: CAWSGGQGAYTEAFF.

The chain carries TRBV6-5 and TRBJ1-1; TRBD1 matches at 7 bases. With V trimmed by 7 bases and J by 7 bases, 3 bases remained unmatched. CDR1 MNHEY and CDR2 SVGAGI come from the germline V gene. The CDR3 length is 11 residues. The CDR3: CASTRDSEAFF. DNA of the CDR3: TGTGCCAGCACTCGGGACAGTGAAGCTTTCTTT.

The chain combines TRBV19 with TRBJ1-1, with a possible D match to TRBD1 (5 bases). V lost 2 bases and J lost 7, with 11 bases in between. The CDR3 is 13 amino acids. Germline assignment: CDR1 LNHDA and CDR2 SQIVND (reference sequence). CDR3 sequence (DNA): TGTGCCAGTAGTATATGGGGGACTGATGAAGCTTTCTTT. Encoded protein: CASSIWGTDEAFF.

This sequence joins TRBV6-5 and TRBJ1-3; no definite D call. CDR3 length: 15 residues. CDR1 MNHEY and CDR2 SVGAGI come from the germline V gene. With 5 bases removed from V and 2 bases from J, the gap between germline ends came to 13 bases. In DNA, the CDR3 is TGTGCCAGCAGTCCGTTGACACTTACTGGAAACACCATATATTTT. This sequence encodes CASSPLTLTGNTIYF.

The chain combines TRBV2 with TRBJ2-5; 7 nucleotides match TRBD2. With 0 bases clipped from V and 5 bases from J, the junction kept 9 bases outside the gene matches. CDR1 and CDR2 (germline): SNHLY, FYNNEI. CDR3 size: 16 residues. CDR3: CASSEALSAGAETQYF. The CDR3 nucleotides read TGTGCCAGCAGTGAAGCGCTTTCGGCGGGAGCTGAGACCCAGTACTTC.

CDR3 bases: TGTGCCTGGAGTGCCCACCTAGACGGCACAGATACGCAGTATTTT. Translated: CAWSAHLDGTDTQYF. This chain connects TRBV30 to TRBJ2-3, with unresolved D. CDR1 and CDR2 from the germline V gene are GTSNPN and SVGIG (reference sequence). CDR3 length: 15 amino acids. V lost 1 base, J lost 1 base, and 12 bases lay in between.

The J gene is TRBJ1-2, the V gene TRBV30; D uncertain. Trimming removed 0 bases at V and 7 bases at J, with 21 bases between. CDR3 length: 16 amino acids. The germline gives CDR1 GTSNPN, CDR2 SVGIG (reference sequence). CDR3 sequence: CAWSVGSGSLFGGYTF. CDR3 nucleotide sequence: TGTGCCTGGAGTGTAGGGTCGGGGTCTCTCTTTGGTGGCTACACCTTC. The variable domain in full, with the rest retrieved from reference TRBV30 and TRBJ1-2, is SQTIHQWPATLVQPVGSPLSLECTVEGTSNPNLYWYRQAAGRGLQLLFYSVGIGQISSEVPQNLSASRPQDRQFILSSKKLLLSDSGFYLCAWSVGSGSLFGGYTFGSGTRLTVV.

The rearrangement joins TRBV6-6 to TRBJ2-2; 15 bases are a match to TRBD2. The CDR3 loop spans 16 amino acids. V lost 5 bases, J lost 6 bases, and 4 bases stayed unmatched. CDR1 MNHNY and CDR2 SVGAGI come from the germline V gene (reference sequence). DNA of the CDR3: TGTGCCAGCAGTCGGACTAGCGGGAGGGTGGCCGGGGAGCTGTTTTTT. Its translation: CASSRTSGRVAGELFF.

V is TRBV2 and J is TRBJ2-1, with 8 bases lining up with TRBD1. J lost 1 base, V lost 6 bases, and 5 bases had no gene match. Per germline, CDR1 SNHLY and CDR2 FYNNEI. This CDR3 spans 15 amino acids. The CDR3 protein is CASRDDRGSYNEQFF. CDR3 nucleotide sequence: TGTGCCAGCAGAGATGACAGGGGATCCTACAATGAGCAGTTCTTC.

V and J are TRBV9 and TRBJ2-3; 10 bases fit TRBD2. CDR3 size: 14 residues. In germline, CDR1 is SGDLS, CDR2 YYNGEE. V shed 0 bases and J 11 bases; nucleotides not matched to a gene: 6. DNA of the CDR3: TGTGCCAGCAGCGTAGGAGCTAGCGGGAGAGAGCAGTATTTT. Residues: CASSVGASGREQYF.

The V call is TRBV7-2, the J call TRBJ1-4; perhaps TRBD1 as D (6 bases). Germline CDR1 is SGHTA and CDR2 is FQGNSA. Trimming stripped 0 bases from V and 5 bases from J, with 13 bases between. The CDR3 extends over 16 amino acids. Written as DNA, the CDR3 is TGTGCCAGCAGCTTAGCGACAGGCGCTCTGAATGAAAAACTGTTTTTT. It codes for CASSLATGALNEKLFF.

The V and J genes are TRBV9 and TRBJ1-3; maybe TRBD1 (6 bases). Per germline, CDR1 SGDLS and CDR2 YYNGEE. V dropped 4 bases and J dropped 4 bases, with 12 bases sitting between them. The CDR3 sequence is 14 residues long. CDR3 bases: TGTGCCAGCAGCCCCCGGACAGCCGGAAACACCATATATTTT. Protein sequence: CASSPRTAGNTIYF.

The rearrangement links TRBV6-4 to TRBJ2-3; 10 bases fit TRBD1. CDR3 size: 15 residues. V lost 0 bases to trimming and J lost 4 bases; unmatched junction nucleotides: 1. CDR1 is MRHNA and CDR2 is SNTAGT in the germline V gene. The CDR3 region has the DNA TGTGCCAGCAGTGACTCCGGGACAGGGGCAGATACGCAGTATTTT. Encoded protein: CASSDSGTGADTQYF.

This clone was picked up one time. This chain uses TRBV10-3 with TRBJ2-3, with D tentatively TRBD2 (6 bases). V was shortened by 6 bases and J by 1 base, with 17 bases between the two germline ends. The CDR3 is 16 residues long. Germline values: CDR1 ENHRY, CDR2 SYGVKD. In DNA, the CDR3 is TGTGCCATCAGCCAGTGGGGGACTGAAGGCACAGATACGCAGTATTTT. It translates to CAISQWGTEGTDTQYF.

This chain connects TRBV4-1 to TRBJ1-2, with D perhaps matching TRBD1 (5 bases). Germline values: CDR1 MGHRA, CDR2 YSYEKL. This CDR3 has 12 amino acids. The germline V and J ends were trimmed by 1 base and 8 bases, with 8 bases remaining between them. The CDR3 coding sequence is TGCGCCAGCAGCCAAGTCCCAGGGGGCTACACCTTC. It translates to CASSQVPGGYTF.

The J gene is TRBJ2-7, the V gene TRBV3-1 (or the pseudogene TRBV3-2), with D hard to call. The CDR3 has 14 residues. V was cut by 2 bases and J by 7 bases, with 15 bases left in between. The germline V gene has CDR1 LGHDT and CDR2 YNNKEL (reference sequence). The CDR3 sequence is CASSQRFFEEEQYF. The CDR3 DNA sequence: TGTGCCAGCAGCCAAAGATTTTTCGAGGAAGAGCAGTACTTC.

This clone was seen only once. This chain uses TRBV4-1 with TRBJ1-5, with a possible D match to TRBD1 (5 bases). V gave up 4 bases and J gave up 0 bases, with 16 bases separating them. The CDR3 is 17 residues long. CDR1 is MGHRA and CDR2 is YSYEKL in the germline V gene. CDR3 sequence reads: CASSPYRKINSNQPQHF. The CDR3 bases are TGCGCCAGCAGCCCTTACAGGAAAATTAATAGCAATCAGCCCCAGCATTTT.

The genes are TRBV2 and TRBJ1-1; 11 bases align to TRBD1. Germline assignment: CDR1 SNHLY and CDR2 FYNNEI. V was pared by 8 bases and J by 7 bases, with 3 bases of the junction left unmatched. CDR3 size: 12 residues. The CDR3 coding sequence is TGTGCCAGCGGGACAGGGGGTGATGAAGCTTTCTTT. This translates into CASGTGGDEAFF.

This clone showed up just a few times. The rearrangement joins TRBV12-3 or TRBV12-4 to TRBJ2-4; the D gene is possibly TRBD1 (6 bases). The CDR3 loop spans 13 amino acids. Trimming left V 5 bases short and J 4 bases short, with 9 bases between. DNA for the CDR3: TGTGCCAGCAGTAGTACAGGGAAAAACATTCAGTACTTC. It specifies CASSSTGKNIQYF.

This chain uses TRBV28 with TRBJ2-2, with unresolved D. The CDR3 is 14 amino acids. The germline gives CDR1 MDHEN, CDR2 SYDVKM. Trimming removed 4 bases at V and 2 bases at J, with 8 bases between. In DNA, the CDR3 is TGTGCCAGCAGTTCCTACAGCAACACCGGGGAGCTGTTTTTT. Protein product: CASSSYSNTGELFF.

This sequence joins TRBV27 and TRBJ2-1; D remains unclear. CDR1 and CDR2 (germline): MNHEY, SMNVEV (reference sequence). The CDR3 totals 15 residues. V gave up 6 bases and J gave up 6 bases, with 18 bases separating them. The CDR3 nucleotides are TGTGCCAGCAGGATTACGGGTCCGCGAGGCAATGAGCAGTTCTTC. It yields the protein CASRITGPRGNEQFF.

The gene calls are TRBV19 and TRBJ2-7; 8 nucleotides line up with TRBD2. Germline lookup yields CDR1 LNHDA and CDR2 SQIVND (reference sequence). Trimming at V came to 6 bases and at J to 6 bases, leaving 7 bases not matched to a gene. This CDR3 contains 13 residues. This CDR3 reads CASSYNAGGEQYF. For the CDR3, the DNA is TGTGCCAGTAGCTATAACGCGGGAGGCGAGCAGTACTTC.

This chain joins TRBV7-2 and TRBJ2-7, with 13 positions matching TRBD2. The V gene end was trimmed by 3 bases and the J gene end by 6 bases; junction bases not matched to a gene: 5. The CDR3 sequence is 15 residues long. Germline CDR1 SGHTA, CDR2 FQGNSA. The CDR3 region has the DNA TGTGCCAGCAGCTTTCGCGGGACTAGCGGGACCGAGCAGTACTTC. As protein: CASSFRGTSGTEQYF.

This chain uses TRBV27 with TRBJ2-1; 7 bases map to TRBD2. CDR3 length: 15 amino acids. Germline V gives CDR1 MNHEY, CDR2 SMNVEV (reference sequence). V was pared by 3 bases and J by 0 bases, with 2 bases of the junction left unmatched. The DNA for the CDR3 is TGTGCCAGCAGTTTCCGCGGGAGCTCCTACAATGAGCAGTTCTTC. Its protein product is CASSFRGSSYNEQFF.

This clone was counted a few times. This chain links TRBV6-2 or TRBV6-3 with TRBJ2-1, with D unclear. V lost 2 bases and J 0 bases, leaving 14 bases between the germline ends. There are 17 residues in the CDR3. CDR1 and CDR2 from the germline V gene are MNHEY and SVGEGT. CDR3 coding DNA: TGTGCCAGCAGTTACCCCTCAGATCGGAGCTCCTACAATGAGCAGTTCTTC. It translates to CASSYPSDRSSYNEQFF.

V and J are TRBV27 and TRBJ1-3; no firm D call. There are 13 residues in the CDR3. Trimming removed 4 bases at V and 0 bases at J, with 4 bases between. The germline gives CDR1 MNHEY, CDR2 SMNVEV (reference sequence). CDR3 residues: CASSSFSGNTIYF. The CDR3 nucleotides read TGTGCCAGCAGTTCCTTCTCTGGAAACACCATATATTTT.